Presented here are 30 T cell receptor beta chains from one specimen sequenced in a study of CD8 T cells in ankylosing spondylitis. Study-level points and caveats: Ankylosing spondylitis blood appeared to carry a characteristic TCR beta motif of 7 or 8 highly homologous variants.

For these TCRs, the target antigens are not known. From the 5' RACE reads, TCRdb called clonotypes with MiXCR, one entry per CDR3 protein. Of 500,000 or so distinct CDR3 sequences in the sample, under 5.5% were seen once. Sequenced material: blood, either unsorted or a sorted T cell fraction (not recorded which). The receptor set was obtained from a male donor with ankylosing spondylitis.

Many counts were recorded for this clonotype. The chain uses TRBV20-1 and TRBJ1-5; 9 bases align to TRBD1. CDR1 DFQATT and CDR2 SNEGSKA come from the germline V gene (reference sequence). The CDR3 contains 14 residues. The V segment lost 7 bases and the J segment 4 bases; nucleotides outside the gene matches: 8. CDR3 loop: CSGTGGAWNQPQHF. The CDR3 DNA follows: TGCAGTGGTACAGGGGGCGCTTGGAATCAGCCCCAGCATTTT.

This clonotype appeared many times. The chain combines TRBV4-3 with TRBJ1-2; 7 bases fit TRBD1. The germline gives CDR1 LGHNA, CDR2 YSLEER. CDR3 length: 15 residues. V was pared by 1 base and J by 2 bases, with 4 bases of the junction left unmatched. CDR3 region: CASSQGQGQNYGYTF. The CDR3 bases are TGCGCCAGCAGCCAAGGTCAGGGACAGAACTATGGCTACACCTTC.

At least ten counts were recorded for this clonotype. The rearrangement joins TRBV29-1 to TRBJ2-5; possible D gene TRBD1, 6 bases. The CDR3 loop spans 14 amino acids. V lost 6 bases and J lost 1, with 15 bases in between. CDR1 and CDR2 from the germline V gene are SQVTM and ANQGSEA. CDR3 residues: CSVGVAGVQETQYF. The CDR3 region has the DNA TGCAGCGTGGGGGTGGCAGGGGTCCAAGAGACCCAGTACTTC.

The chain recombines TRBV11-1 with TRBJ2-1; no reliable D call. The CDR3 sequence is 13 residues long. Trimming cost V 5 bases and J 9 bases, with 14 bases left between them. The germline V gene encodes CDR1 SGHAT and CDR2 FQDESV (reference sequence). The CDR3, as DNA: TGTGCCAGCAGCCCGGACCTTTTGGTTGAGCAGTTCTTC. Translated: CASSPDLLVEQFF. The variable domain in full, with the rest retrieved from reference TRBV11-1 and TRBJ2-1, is EAEVAQSPRYKITEKSQAVAFWCDPISGHATLYWYRQILGQGPELLVQFQDESVVDDSQLPKDRFSAERLKGVDSTLKIQPAELGDSAMYLCASSPDLLVEQFFGPGTRLTVL.

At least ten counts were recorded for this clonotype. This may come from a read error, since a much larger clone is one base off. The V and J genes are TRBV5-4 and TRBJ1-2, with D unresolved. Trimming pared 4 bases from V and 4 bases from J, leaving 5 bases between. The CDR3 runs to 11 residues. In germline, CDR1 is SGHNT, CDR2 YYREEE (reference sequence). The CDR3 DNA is TGTGCCAGCAGCGGCCCCTATGGCTACACCTTC. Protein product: CASSGPYGYTF.

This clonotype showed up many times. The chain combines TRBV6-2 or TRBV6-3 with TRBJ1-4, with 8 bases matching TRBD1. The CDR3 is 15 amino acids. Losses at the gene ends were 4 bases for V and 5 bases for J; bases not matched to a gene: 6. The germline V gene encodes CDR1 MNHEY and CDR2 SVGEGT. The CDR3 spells CASSSPDRANEKLFF. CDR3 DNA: TGTGCCAGCAGTTCCCCGGACAGGGCGAATGAAAAACTGTTTTTT.

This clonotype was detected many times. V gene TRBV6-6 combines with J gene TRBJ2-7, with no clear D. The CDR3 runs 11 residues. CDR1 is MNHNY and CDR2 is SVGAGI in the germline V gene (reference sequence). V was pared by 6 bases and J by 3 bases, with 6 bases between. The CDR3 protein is CASSEYYEQYF. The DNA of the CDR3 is TGTGCCAGCAGCGAATACTACGAGCAGTACTTC.

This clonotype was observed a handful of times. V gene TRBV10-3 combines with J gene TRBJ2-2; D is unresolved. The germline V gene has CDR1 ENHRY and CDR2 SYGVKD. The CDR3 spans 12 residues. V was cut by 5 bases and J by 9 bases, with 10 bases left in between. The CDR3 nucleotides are TGTGCCATCAGTCGTATGGAGTGGGAGCTGTTTTTT. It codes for CAISRMEWELFF.

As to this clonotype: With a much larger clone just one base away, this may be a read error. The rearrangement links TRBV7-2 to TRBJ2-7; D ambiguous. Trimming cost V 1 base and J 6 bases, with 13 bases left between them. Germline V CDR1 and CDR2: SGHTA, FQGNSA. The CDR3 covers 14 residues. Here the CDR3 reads CASSLGIFNGEQYF. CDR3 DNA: TGTGCCAGCAGCTTAGGGATATTCAATGGCGAGCAGTACTTC. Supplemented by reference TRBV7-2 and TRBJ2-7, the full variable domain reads GAGVSQSPSNKVTEKGKDVELRCDPISGHTALYWYRQSLGQGLEFLIYFQGNSAPDKSGLPSDRFSAERTGGSVSTLTIQRTQQEDSAVYLCASSLGIFNGEQYFGPGTRLTVT.

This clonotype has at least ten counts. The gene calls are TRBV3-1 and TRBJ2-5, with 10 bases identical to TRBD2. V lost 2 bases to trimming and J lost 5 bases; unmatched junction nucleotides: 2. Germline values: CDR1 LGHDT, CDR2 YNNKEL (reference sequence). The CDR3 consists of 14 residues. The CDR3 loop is CASSQSSGSETQYF. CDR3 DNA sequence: TGTGCCAGCAGCCAATCTAGCGGGAGTGAGACCCAGTACTTC.

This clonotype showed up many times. The CDR3 region is CASSSSGTSGSMPDTQYF. Written as DNA, the CDR3 is TGCGCCAGCAGCTCTTCCGGGACTAGCGGGAGTATGCCAGATACGCAGTATTTT. This chain connects TRBV5-1 to TRBJ2-3; the match to TRBD2 covers 14 bases. With 3 bases clipped from V and 4 bases from J, the junction kept 10 bases outside the gene matches. The CDR3 covers 18 residues. The germline CDR1 and CDR2 sequences are SGHRS and YFSETQ.

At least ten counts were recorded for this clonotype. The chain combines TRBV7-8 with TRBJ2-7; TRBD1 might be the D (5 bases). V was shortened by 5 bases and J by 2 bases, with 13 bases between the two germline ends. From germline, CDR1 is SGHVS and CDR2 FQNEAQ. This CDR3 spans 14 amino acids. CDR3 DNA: TGTGCCAGCAGCCCCAGGGAAGGGGCCTACGAGCAGTACTTC. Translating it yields CASSPREGAYEQYF.

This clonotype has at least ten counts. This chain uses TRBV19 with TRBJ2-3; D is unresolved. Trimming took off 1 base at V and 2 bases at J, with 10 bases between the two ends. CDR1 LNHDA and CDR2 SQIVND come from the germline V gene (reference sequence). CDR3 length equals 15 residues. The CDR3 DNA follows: TGTGCCAGTAGTATAGTAGGAGTAAACACAGATACGCAGTATTTT. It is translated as CASSIVGVNTDTQYF. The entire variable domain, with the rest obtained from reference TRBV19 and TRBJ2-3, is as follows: DGGITQSPKYLFRKEGQNVTLSCEQNLNHDAMYWYRQDPGQGLRLIYYSQIVNDFQKGDIAEGYSVSREKKESFPLTVTSAQKNPTAFYLCASSIVGVNTDTQYFGPGTRLTVL.

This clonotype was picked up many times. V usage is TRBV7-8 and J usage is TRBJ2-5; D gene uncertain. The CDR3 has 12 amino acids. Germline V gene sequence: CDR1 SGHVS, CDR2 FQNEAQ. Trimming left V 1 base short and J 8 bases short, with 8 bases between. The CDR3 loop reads CASSLGLRTQYF. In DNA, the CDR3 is TGTGCCAGCAGCTTAGGGCTAAGAACCCAGTACTTC.

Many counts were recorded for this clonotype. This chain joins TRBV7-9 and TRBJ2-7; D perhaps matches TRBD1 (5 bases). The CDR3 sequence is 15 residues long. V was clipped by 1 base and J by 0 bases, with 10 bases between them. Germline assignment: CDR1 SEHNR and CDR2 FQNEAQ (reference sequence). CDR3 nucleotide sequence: TGTGCCAGCAGCTTAGGACAGTTCACCTCCTACGAGCAGTACTTC. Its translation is CASSLGQFTSYEQYF.

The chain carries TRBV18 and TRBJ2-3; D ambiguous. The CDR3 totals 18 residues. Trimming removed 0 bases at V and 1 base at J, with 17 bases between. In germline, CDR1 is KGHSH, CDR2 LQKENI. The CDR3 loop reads CASSPPGSEVGGTDTQYF. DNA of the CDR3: TGTGCCAGCTCACCACCCGGGTCCGAAGTAGGAGGCACAGATACGCAGTATTTT.

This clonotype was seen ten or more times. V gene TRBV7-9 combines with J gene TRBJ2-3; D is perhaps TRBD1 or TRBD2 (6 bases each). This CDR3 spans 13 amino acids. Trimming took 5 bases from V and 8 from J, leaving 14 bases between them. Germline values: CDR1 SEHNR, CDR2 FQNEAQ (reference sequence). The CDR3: CASSPSEGGTQYF. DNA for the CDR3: TGTGCCAGCAGCCCTTCCGAGGGGGGTACGCAGTATTTT. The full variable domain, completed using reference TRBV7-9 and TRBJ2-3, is DTGVSQNPRHKITKRGQNVTFRCDPISEHNRLYWYRQTLGQGPEFLTYFQNEAQLEKSRLLSDRFSAERPKGSFSTLEIQRTEQGDSAMYLCASSPSEGGTQYFGPGTRLTVL.

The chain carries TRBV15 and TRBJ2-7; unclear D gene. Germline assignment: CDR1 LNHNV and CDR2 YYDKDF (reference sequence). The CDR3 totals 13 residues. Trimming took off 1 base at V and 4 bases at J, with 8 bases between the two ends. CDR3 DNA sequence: TGTGCCACCAGCAGAGGGTTGAAATACGAGCAGTACTTC. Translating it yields CATSRGLKYEQYF.

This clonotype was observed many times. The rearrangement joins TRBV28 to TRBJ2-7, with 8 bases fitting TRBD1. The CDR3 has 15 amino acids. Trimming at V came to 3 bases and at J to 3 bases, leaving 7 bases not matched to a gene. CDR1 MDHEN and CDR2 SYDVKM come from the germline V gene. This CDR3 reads CASSFRGQGIYEQYF. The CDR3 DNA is TGTGCCAGCAGTTTTAGAGGACAGGGTATCTACGAGCAGTACTTC.

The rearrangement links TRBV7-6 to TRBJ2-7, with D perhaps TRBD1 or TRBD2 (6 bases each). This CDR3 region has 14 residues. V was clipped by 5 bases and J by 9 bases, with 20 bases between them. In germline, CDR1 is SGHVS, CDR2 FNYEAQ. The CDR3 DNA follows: TGTGCCAGCAGCGTAGGCACCACAGGGACTGGGCAGTACTTC. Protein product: CASSVGTTGTGQYF.

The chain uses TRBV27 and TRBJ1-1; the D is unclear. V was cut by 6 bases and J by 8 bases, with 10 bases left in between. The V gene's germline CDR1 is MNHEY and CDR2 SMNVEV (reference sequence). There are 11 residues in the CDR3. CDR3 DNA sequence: TGTGCCAGCAGATCGTGGGCGGAAGCTTTCTTT. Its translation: CASRSWAEAFF.

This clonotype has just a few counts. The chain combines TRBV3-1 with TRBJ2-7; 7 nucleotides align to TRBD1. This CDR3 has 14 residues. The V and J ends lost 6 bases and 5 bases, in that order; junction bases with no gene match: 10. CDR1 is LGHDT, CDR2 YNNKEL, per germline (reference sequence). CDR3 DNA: TGTGCCAGCAGACATACCGGGACAGATCACGAGCAGTACTTC. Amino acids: CASRHTGTDHEQYF.

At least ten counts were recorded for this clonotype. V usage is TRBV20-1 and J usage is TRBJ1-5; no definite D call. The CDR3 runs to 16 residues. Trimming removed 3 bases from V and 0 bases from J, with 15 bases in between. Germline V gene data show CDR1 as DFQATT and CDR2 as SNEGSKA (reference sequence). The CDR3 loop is CSASSLGSYSNQPQHF. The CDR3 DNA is TGCAGTGCTAGTAGCCTTGGCAGTTATAGCAATCAGCCCCAGCATTTT.

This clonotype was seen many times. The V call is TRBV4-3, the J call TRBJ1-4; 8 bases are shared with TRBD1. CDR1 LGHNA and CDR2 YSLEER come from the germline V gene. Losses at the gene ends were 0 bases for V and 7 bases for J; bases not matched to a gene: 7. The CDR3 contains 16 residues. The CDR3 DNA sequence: TGCGCCAGCAGCCAAGATGGGGACAGGTTTAGTGAAAAACTGTTTTTT. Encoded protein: CASSQDGDRFSEKLFF.

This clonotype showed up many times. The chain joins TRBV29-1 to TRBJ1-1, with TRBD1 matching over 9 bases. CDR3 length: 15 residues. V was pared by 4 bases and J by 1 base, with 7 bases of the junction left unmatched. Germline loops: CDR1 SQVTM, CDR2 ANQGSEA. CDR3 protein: CSVAQGARGNTEAFF. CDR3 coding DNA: TGCAGCGTTGCACAGGGGGCGAGGGGGAACACTGAAGCTTTCTTT.

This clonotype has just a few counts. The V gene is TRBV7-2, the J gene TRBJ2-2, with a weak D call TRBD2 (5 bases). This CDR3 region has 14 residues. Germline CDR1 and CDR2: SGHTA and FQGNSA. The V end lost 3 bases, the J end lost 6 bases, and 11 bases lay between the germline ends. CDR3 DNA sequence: TGTGCCAGCAGCTTTTACCGGGAATCCGGGGAGCTGTTTTTT. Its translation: CASSFYRESGELFF. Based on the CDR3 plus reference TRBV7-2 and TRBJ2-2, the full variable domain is GAGVSQSPSNKVTEKGKDVELRCDPISGHTALYWYRQSLGQGLEFLIYFQGNSAPDKSGLPSDRFSAERTGGSVSTLTIQRTQQEDSAVYLCASSFYRESGELFFGEGSRLTVL.

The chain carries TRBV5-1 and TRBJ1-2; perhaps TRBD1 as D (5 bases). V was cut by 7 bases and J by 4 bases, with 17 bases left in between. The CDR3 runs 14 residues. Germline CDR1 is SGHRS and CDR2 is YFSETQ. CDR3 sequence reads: CASALGTSVYGYTF. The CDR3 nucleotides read TGCGCCAGCGCTTTAGGGACGTCGGTCTATGGCTACACCTTC.

The CDR3 loop is CSARDRRGNTGELFF. CDR3 in DNA: TGCAGTGCTAGAGATCGGCGGGGGAACACCGGGGAGCTGTTTTTT. V and J are TRBV20-1 and TRBJ2-2, with a possible D match to TRBD2 (6 bases). The CDR3 consists of 15 residues. The V and J ends lost 0 bases and 1 base respectively, with 9 bases between them. Germline CDR1 DFQATT, CDR2 SNEGSKA (reference sequence).

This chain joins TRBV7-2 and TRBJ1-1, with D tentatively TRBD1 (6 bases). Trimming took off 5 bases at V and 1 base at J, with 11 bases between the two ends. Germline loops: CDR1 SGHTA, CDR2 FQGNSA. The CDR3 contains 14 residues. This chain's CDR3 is CASSRGQPNTEAFF. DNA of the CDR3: TGTGCCAGCAGCAGAGGACAGCCGAACACTGAAGCTTTCTTT.

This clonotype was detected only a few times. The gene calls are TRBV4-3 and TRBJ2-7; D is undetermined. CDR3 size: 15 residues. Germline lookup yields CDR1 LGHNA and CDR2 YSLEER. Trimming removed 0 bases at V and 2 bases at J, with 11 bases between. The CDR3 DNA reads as TGCGCCAGCAGCCAAGAAAGGGCAGCCACCTACGAGCAGTACTTC. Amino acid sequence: CASSQERAATYEQYF.